These T cell receptor beta chains were read from a single sample in a study of radiotherapy plus CTLA-4 blockade in lung cancer. The repertoire was sequenced with immunoSEQ multiplex PCR; TCRdb's copy has only in-frame clones and lacks some. The sample has about 48,000 clones; 75% to 90% are singletons. The starting material was peripheral blood, obtained from a patient treated with radiotherapy plus ipilimumab. The source of these receptors is a human donor with non-small cell lung cancer that progressed on radiotherapy plus ipilimumab. Some clones in this sample may be carry-over from other donors' samples. CDR3s include the opening cysteine and the closing phenylalanine or tryptophan. Fields, in order: clone size, V gene, J gene, CDR3 length, CDR3 protein. Expanded clones are given a class, and other clones once, few, many or no size at all.

>few|TRBV19|TRBJ1-1|14
CASSVILRNTEAFF
>.|TRBV5-5|TRBJ2-7|14
CASSLAALAYEQYF
>few|TRBV5-6|TRBJ1-1|15
CASSFEKGVNTEAFF
>few|TRBV15|TRBJ2-3|15
CATSRGGGGTDTQYF
>.|TRBV30|TRBJ1-2|13
CAWSYEGVYGYTF
>few|TRBV6-1|TRBJ1-1|10
CASITDEAFF
>.|TRBV14|TRBJ1-2|13
CASSQRSVYGYTF
>.|TRBV5-1|TRBJ2-1|15
CASSLPGQGYNEQFF
>.|TRBV18|TRBJ1-1|12
CASGQVPTEAFF
>.|TRBV4-1|TRBJ1-4|15
CASSPGQPNSEKLFF
>.|TRBV10-2|TRBJ1-2|14
CAGSEASRGHGYTF
>.|TRBV9|TRBJ1-6|14
CASSVETGNSPLHF
>.|TRBV27|TRBJ2-6|14
CASGRESGANVLTF